This TCR beta chain was profiled in a study of blood T cells in healthy people across ages. A J-beta primer mix and a sample-barcoded 5' primer were used in a second PCR of roughly 7 to 12 cycles. TCRdb independently ran MiXCR on the 5' RACE reads; one entry per CDR3 protein. The data hold about 800,000 distinct CDR3 sequences, with approximately 25% observed a single time. The CDR3 covers 17 residues. CDR1 is MDHEN, CDR2 SYDVKM, per germline. Trimming cost V 2 bases and J 1 base; bases outside gene matches: 9. This same sample was also part of a study on T cells of mothers and their children.

The sample comprised blood. The source is a boy between 10 and 17 years old in good health. The J gene is TRBJ2-5, the V gene TRBV28; 8 bases map to TRBD1. CDR3: CASSLIPGQGPQETQYF. CDR3 coding DNA: TGTGCCAGCAGTTTAATCCCAGGACAGGGCCCCCAAGAGACCCAGTACTTC.